This T cell receptor (beta chain) was sequenced in a study of blood T cell repertoires in COVID-19. On the study more broadly: The United States, Italy and Spain supplied acute and convalescent COVID-19 samples.

The assay was immunoSEQ multiplex PCR, and TCRdb's table has in-frame clones only and misses some. The table includes a few hundred thousand clones, under 90% detected once. CDR3 length: 14 amino acids. The germline V gene encodes CDR1 MDHEN and CDR2 SYDVKM. V lost 8 bases and J lost 5, with 15 bases in between. The receptor comes from a man aged 25-40 years who had recovered from COVID-19. The gene calls are TRBV28 and TRBJ1-4; D call uncertain. Sequenced material: PBMCs or T cells enriched from blood (not recorded which). CDR3 amino acids: CASLEQTQNEKLFF. CDR3 in DNA: TGTGCCAGCTTAGAACAGACGCAAAATGAAAAACTGTTTTTT.